These 29 T cell receptor beta chains came from one sample sequenced in a study of neurological immune-mediated disorders (dated by TCRdb to the late 2010s). The library was made by 5' RACE. Reads for this sample came from an Illumina HiSeq 2500. Using fastp trimming at Q25 and MiXCR clonotype assembly, TCRdb reanalyzed the public sequencing data and kept in-frame beta chains. Entries are consolidated by CDR3 protein sequence, retaining the most common genes and DNA. This sample holds some 30,000 distinct CDR3 sequences; 16% were observed only once. Roughly 4.5% of the sample belongs to the ten largest clones. The sample's time point label, decoded: technical triplicate 3. Sequencing was done on a sample of CD4+ T cells from blood. The receptors stem from a female donor with HTLV-1-associated myelopathy (HAM/TSP).

The rearrangement joins TRBV10-3 to TRBJ2-7; D assignment may be TRBD1 or TRBD2 (5 bases each). Looked up from germline, CDR1 is ENHRY and CDR2 is SYGVKD. CDR3 length equals 14 residues. Trimming shortened V by 6 bases and J by 0 bases, and 12 bases separated the two germline ends. CDR3 in DNA: TGTGCCATCAGACCCGGGGCTCTCTCCTACGAGCAGTACTTC. It specifies CAIRPGALSYEQYF.

This clonotype is medium-sized (0.01 to 0.1%). The J gene is TRBJ2-3, the V gene TRBV20-1; tentative D call: TRBD1 (7 bases). V was trimmed by 6 bases and J by 6 bases, leaving 19 bases between them. The CDR3 has 14 amino acids. The germline CDR1 and CDR2 sequences are DFQATT and SNEGSKA (reference sequence). CDR3 in amino acids: CSAISGGLIDTQYF. CDR3 sequence (DNA): TGCAGTGCCATTTCAGGGGGACTTATTGATACGCAGTATTTT.

This clonotype was counted many times. The CDR3 DNA follows: TGTGCCAGCAGTGGGACAGCCCTGTATAGCAATCAGCCCCAGCATTTT. This translates into CASSGTALYSNQPQHF. The gene calls are TRBV6-1 and TRBJ1-5; D perhaps matches TRBD1 (6 bases). The CDR3 runs to 16 residues. Per the germline V gene, CDR1 is MNHNS and CDR2 is SASEGT. Trimming stripped 4 bases from V and 0 bases from J, with 13 bases between.

This clonotype was counted many times. The V and J genes are TRBV6-5 and TRBJ2-3; D call uncertain. CDR1 is MNHEY, CDR2 SVGAGI, per germline. Trimming removed 6 bases at V and 6 bases at J, with 22 bases between. CDR3 length: 16 amino acids. The CDR3 protein is CASRELRAFTWDTQYF. The CDR3 nucleotides are TGTGCCAGCAGAGAACTACGGGCCTTCACTTGGGATACGCAGTATTTT.

This clonotype has a count of ten or more. The chain joins TRBV14 to TRBJ2-1, with D possibly TRBD2 on 5 matching bases. The CDR3 has 15 residues. Germline CDR1 is SGHDN and CDR2 is FVKESK. Trimming removed 1 base from V and 6 bases from J, with 13 bases in between. CDR3 sequence reads: CASSQGATTINEQFF. The DNA of the CDR3 is TGTGCCAGCAGCCAAGGTGCGACTACTATCAATGAGCAGTTCTTC.

This clonotype was counted ten times or more. This chain connects TRBV7-3 to TRBJ2-3, with 10 bases matching TRBD2. Germline CDR1 SGHTA, CDR2 FQGTGA. The CDR3 runs 18 residues. Trimming took 5 bases from V and 4 from J; bases not matched to a gene: 15. The CDR3 protein is CASSPWTSGFLGADTQYF. The DNA of the CDR3 is TGTGCCAGCAGCCCCTGGACTAGCGGTTTCCTTGGGGCAGATACGCAGTATTTT. Based on the CDR3 plus reference TRBV7-3 and TRBJ2-3, the full variable domain is GAGVSQTPSNKVTEKGKYVELRCDPISGHTALYWYRQSLGQGPEFLIYFQGTGAADDSGLPNDRFFAVRPEGSVSTLKIQRTERGDSAVYLCASSPWTSGFLGADTQYFGPGTRLTVL.

Many counts were recorded for this clonotype. The rearrangement uses TRBV6-1 and TRBJ1-5, with D perhaps TRBD1 (5 bases). V was shortened by 6 bases and J by 2 bases, with 17 bases between the two germline ends. This CDR3 is built from 16 residues. Germline V lookup: CDR1 MNHNS, CDR2 SASEGT. The CDR3 loop is CASRGTTSGGNQPQHF. The CDR3 DNA follows: TGTGCCAGCAGGGGGACTACGAGTGGAGGCAATCAGCCCCAGCATTTT.

The chain employs TRBV25-1 and TRBJ2-3; 12 bases are a match to TRBD2. The CDR3 consists of 16 residues. Unmatched junction bases numbered 2, after V lost 3 bases and J lost 1 base. Germline V gene data show CDR1 as MGHDK and CDR2 as SYGVNS. The CDR3 coding sequence is TGTGCCAGCAGTGACCGGACTAGCGGGGGCACAGATACGCAGTATTTT. This codes for CASSDRTSGGTDTQYF. Looking up the rest from reference TRBV25-1 and TRBJ2-3 gives the full variable domain: EADIYQTPRYLVIGTGKKITLECSQTMGHDKMYWYQQDPGMELHLIHYSYGVNSTEKGDLSSESTVSRIRTEHFPLTLESARPSHTSQYLCASSDRTSGGTDTQYFGPGTRLTVL.

This clonotype was observed at least ten times. The chain is built from TRBV6-6 and TRBJ2-3, with 9 bases matching TRBD1. The CDR3 totals 15 residues. Germline values: CDR1 MNHNY, CDR2 SVGAGI (reference sequence). V was clipped by 5 bases and J by 3 bases; unmatched bases: 6. This chain's CDR3 is CASSHRDRVTDTQYF. The CDR3 DNA follows: TGTGCCAGCAGTCACCGGGACAGGGTAACAGATACGCAGTATTTT.

This clonotype came up many times. The CDR3 DNA is TGTGCCAGCAGGGACAATAACTATGGCTACACCTTC. Translating gives CASRDNNYGYTF. The J gene is TRBJ1-2, the V gene TRBV25-1, with D maybe TRBD1 (5 bases). The CDR3 length is 12 residues. Trimming took off 6 bases at V and 1 base at J, with 6 bases between the two ends. Per the germline V gene, CDR1 is MGHDK and CDR2 is SYGVNS.

This clonotype was counted many times. The chain recombines TRBV27 with TRBJ1-6, with unresolved D. V was cut by 0 bases and J by 10 bases, with 7 bases left in between. The CDR3 covers 13 residues. CDR1 and CDR2 from the germline V gene are MNHEY and SMNVEV (reference sequence). The CDR3 DNA reads TGTGCCAGCAGTTTATCCCAGGTCTCACCCCTCCACTTT. Its protein product is CASSLSQVSPLHF.

In this sample, this clonotype turned up many times. The chain uses TRBV12-3 or TRBV12-4 and TRBJ1-1; no clear D gene. The CDR3 has 11 residues. The V and J ends lost 3 bases and 11 bases respectively, with 10 bases between them. CDR3 sequence reads: CASSLSLEAFF. The CDR3 nucleotides are TGTGCCAGCAGTTTGTCCCTAGAGGCTTTCTTT.

In its sample, this clonotype was seen many times. The chain couples TRBV12-3 or TRBV12-4 to TRBJ2-7, with 11 bases identical to TRBD1. The length of the CDR3 is 16 residues. Trimming removed 5 bases from V and 2 bases from J; junction bases left unmatched: 8. CDR3 in amino acids: CASSPLRGQGAYEQYF. The CDR3 nucleotides read TGTGCCAGCAGTCCACTACGGGGACAGGGGGCCTACGAGCAGTACTTC.

This clonotype has at least ten counts. The chain is built from TRBV20-1 and TRBJ1-1; D is possibly TRBD1 (5 bases). CDR1 and CDR2 (germline): DFQATT, SNEGSKA (reference sequence). This CDR3 region has 13 residues. With 2 bases removed from V and 3 bases from J, the gap between germline ends came to 10 bases. CDR3 sequence reads: CSARRTGDTEAFF. The CDR3 DNA sequence: TGCAGTGCTAGAAGAACAGGTGACACTGAAGCTTTCTTT.

The chain uses TRBV15 and TRBJ2-5; D tentatively reads TRBD1 or TRBD2 (5 bases each). Per germline, CDR1 LNHNV and CDR2 YYDKDF (reference sequence). Trimming shortened V by 3 bases and J by 3 bases, and 14 bases separated the two germline ends. CDR3 length: 15 amino acids. The CDR3: CATSSPYRGEETQYF. CDR3 sequence (DNA): TGTGCCACCAGCAGCCCCTACCGAGGGGAAGAGACCCAGTACTTC.

This clonotype was detected many times. V is TRBV12-3 or TRBV12-4 and J is TRBJ2-6; TRBD2 aligns across 9 bases. Losses at the gene ends were 7 bases for V and 0 bases for J; bases not matched to a gene: 13. This CDR3 region has 19 residues. The CDR3 spells CASTRVTGTSNSGANVLTF. The CDR3 coding sequence is TGTGCCAGCACCCGTGTTACCGGGACTAGCAACTCTGGGGCCAACGTCCTGACTTTC.

This clonotype occurred many times. The rearrangement joins TRBV5-1 to TRBJ2-1; weak D call: TRBD2 (5 bases). The CDR3 is 15 residues long. Per germline, CDR1 SGHRS and CDR2 YFSETQ. The V and J ends lost 5 bases and 0 bases respectively, with 12 bases between them. The CDR3, as DNA: TGCGCCAGCAGAATAGCGCCCGCCTCCTACAATGAGCAGTTCTTC. Its translation is CASRIAPASYNEQFF.

This clonotype appeared many times. This chain's CDR3 is CATSFRTGVQETQYF. CDR3 nucleotide sequence: TGTGCCACCAGTTTCCGGACAGGGGTACAAGAGACCCAGTACTTC. The rearrangement joins TRBV24-1 to TRBJ2-5; 9 positions agree with TRBD1. Trimming cost V 6 bases and J 2 bases; bases outside gene matches: 6. Germline V CDR1 and CDR2: KGHDR, SFDVKD. The CDR3 is made up of 15 amino acids.

The table lists this clonotype with many counts. This chain joins TRBV20-1 and TRBJ1-5; TRBD1 aligns across 8 bases. Germline V gene sequence: CDR1 DFQATT, CDR2 SNEGSKA (reference sequence). This CDR3 has 15 residues. Losses at the gene ends were 3 bases for V and 7 bases for J; bases not matched to a gene: 11. The CDR3 coding sequence is TGCAGTGCTAGCGGGCAGGGGGCAGGAGGCCAGCCCCAGCATTTT. Protein sequence: CSASGQGAGGQPQHF.

The rearrangement uses TRBV20-1 and TRBJ1-2; a possible D gene is TRBD1 (5 bases). This CDR3 is built from 12 residues. Germline-derived CDR1 and CDR2 are DFQATT and SNEGSKA (reference sequence). V lost 3 bases to trimming and J lost 7 bases, with 12 bases between them. The DNA of the CDR3 is TGCAGTGCTAGTACGGGACCAATTGGCTACACCTTC. This sequence encodes CSASTGPIGYTF.

This clonotype was recorded at least ten times. CDR3 loop: CASSSSGTSEETQYF. CDR3 sequence (DNA): TGCGCCAGCAGCTCGAGCGGGACGTCGGAGGAGACCCAGTACTTC. This chain joins TRBV5-1 and TRBJ2-5; 7 positions match TRBD2. There are 15 residues in the CDR3. V gave up 3 bases and J gave up 5 bases; unmatched junction bases: 10. The V gene's germline CDR1 is SGHRS and CDR2 YFSETQ. Full variable domain (remainder filled in from reference TRBV5-1 and TRBJ2-5): KAGVTQTPRYLIKTRGQQVTLSCSPISGHRSVSWYQQTPGQGLQFLFEYFSETQRNKGNFPGRFSGRQFSNSRSEMNVSTLELGDSALYLCASSSSGTSEETQYFGPGTRLLVL.

This clonotype has ten or more counts. Since a much larger clone is just one base distant, this may be a read error. This rearrangement joins TRBV7-2 to TRBJ2-3; D ambiguous. Germline CDR1 reads SGHTA; CDR2 reads FQGNSA. The CDR3 consists of 14 residues. In DNA form, the CDR3 reads TGTGCCAGCAGGTTAGCCGTCTACACAGATACGCAGTATTTT. Translation: CASRLAVYTDTQYF.

This clonotype was recorded at least ten times. The CDR3 reads CASTRDTLYEQYF. The CDR3 nucleotides read TGTGCCAGCACCCGGGACACACTCTACGAGCAGTACTTC. The chain is built from TRBV2 and TRBJ2-7; a possible D gene is TRBD1 (6 bases). The CDR3 runs to 13 residues. Germline V lookup: CDR1 SNHLY, CDR2 FYNNEI. Trimming took off 7 bases at V and 3 bases at J, with 13 bases between the two ends.

This clonotype was picked up many times. This chain joins TRBV5-5 and TRBJ2-7; the D gene is possibly TRBD2 (7 bases). CDR3 length equals 13 residues. Germline V CDR1 and CDR2: SGHKS, YYEKEE (reference sequence). V was shortened by 0 bases and J by 8 bases, with 12 bases between the two germline ends. The CDR3 DNA is TGTGCCAGCAGCTTGGAGTGGGGGGGGCAGCAGTACTTC. Its translation is CASSLEWGGQQYF.

The table lists this clonotype with many counts. J is TRBJ2-7 and V is TRBV5-4; TRBD2 agrees at 8 bases. CDR1 SGHNT and CDR2 YYREEE come from the germline V gene (reference sequence). The CDR3 spans 13 residues. V dropped 2 bases and J dropped 5; count of bases not matched to a gene: 3. The CDR3 here is CASSLAGVNEQYF. CDR3 in DNA: TGTGCCAGCAGCTTAGCGGGAGTCAACGAGCAGTACTTC.

In this sample, this clonotype turned up many times. This chain joins TRBV7-2 and TRBJ2-5; 10 bases map to TRBD2. Germline V gene data show CDR1 as SGHTA and CDR2 as FQGNSA. V lost 6 bases and J lost 4; bases outside the gene matches: 11. The CDR3 consists of 16 residues. The CDR3 DNA reads as TGTGCCAGCAGACAAACTAGCGGGGCGTCGGGAGAGACCCAGTACTTC. Amino acids: CASRQTSGASGETQYF.

Ten or more counts support this clonotype. The J gene is TRBJ1-1, the V gene TRBV20-1; D not resolved. Trimming stripped 3 bases from V and 0 bases from J, with 8 bases between. The CDR3 contains 13 residues. CDR1 and CDR2 from the germline V gene are DFQATT and SNEGSKA (reference sequence). CDR3 DNA sequence: TGCAGTGCTAGTGTAGGCATGAACACTGAAGCTTTCTTT. Its translation: CSASVGMNTEAFF.

This clonotype was picked up many times. The chain couples TRBV6-5 to TRBJ1-5, with D uncertain. The CDR3 contains 12 residues. Germline lookup yields CDR1 MNHEY and CDR2 SVGAGI. The V gene lost 5 bases and the J gene lost 6 bases, with 8 bases spanning the gap. The CDR3 sequence is CASSTRGQPQHF. The CDR3 DNA reads TGTGCCAGCAGTACGCGGGGTCAGCCCCAGCATTTT.

Many counts were recorded for this clonotype. V usage is TRBV6-5 and J usage is TRBJ2-3; 11 bases map to TRBD2. J lost 3 bases, V lost 6 bases, and 5 bases had no gene match. Germline CDR1 MNHEY, CDR2 SVGAGI. CDR3 length: 15 amino acids. CDR3 sequence reads: CASRERLAGTDTQYF. DNA for the CDR3: TGTGCCAGCAGAGAGAGACTAGCGGGAACAGATACGCAGTATTTT.